This TCR beta chain was recovered during a study of shared clonotypes between healthy human individuals. Study-level points and caveats: Deeper or shallower sequencing was expected to change how clonotypes are shared among donors. With a handful of donors compared, 5% to 5.5% of naive CD4 clonotypes were shared. Represented genetic and exposure-history diversity was restricted by having few donors.

The table lists this clone with a few counts. Antigen: not known. Source study methods: Junction-only sequences without quality scores were provided by ImmunoSEQ, so filtering was different. Sequencing was performed with immunoSEQ multiplex PCR; in TCRdb, only in-frame clones are kept and a portion is missing. V and J calls and clone size come straight from that table; D and trimming were deduced from the DNA. The sample lists some 980,000 clones, 76% seen once, with roughly 1.5% in the top ten. With 0 bases removed from V and 0 bases from J, the gap between germline ends came to 6 bases. Germline V lookup: CDR1 SGHDT, CDR2 YYEEEE. This CDR3 is 15 amino acids long.

The V call is TRBV5-6, the J call TRBJ2-2; no definite D call. Sequencing used memory CD4+ T cells sorted from blood. The sample's subset: CD45RA-negative fraction. The receptor was isolated from a man aged 18 to 30 in good health. Here the CDR3 DNA reads TGTGCCAGCAGCTTGGGGTCTACGAACACCGGGGAGCTGTTTTTT. Translation gives CASSLGSTNTGELFF. Full variable domain (rest looked up from reference TRBV5-6 and TRBJ2-2): DAGVTQSPTHLIKTRGQQVTLRCSPKSGHDTVSWYQQALGQGPQFIFQYYEEEERQRGNFPDRFSGHQFPNYSSELNVNALLLGDSALYLCASSLGSTNTGELFFGEGSRLTVL.